The 10 T cell receptor beta chains listed next were all sequenced from one sample in a study of blood T cell repertoires in COVID-19. Using immunoSEQ multiplex PCR, the repertoire was profiled, and TCRdb retains in-frame clones only, with some absent. The sample shows some 350,000 clones, about 90% of them seen only once. Sequencing was done on a sample of PBMCs or T cells enriched from blood (not recorded which). The origin of the receptors is a woman in her 30s who had recovered from COVID-19.

As DNA, the CDR3 is TGCAGCGTTGAACCGGCAGGCGGGTATGGCTACACCTTC. It specifies CSVEPAGGYGYTF. The V and J genes are TRBV29-1 and TRBJ1-2; no reliable D call. Germline V lookup: CDR1 SQVTM, CDR2 ANQGSEA. The V gene lost 2 bases and the J gene lost 5 bases, with 12 bases spanning the gap. This CDR3 contains 13 residues.

The chain combines TRBV10-3 with TRBJ1-2, with D possibly matching TRBD1 (5 bases). V was clipped by 0 bases and J by 8 bases, with 13 bases between them. Germline-derived CDR1 and CDR2 are ENHRY and SYGVKD. The CDR3 extends over 14 amino acids. CDR3 residues: CAISESGLGPGYTF. The CDR3 DNA reads as TGTGCCATCAGTGAGTCGGGGCTAGGGCCCGGCTACACCTTC.

The chain is built from TRBV3-1 (or the pseudogene TRBV3-2) and TRBJ2-3; 12 nucleotides agree with TRBD2. Looked up from germline, CDR1 is LGHDT and CDR2 is YNNKEL (reference sequence). V was clipped by 4 bases and J by 8 bases; unmatched bases: 7. CDR3 size: 15 residues. CDR3 in DNA: TGTGCCAGCAGCCCTAGGACTAGCGGGATGGGTACGCAGTATTTT. Protein: CASSPRTSGMGTQYF.

The rearrangement links TRBV5-1 to TRBJ2-5; 10 bases are shared with TRBD1. The CDR3 extends over 20 amino acids. J gave up 5 bases and V 1 base, and 20 bases lay outside the gene matches. Per germline, CDR1 SGHRS and CDR2 YFSETQ. The CDR3 nucleotides are TGCGCCAGCAGCTTGAGGGGTGTGGGACAGGGGTTTCGGCAAGGTGAGACCCAGTACTTC. Translating it yields CASSLRGVGQGFRQGETQYF.

The genes are TRBV19 and TRBJ2-3, with 13 bases fitting TRBD2. The V segment lost 3 bases and the J segment 5 bases; nucleotides outside the gene matches: 8. The CDR3 loop spans 17 amino acids. Germline lookup yields CDR1 LNHDA and CDR2 SQIVND (reference sequence). The CDR3 region has the DNA TGTGCCAGTAGTATTCCGGGACTAGCGGGGCAGGGAGATACGCAGTATTTT. Protein: CASSIPGLAGQGDTQYF.

The genes are TRBV7-9 and TRBJ2-3; 8 bases are shared with TRBD2. The CDR3 spans 17 residues. Trimming took 2 bases from V and 6 from J; bases not matched to a gene: 13. Germline V gene sequence: CDR1 SEHNR, CDR2 FQNEAQ (reference sequence). This CDR3 is CASSLLPSGPLGDTQYF. The CDR3, as DNA: TGTGCCAGCAGCTTACTCCCTAGCGGGCCTTTGGGGGATACGCAGTATTTT.

The chain recombines TRBV12-3 or TRBV12-4 with TRBJ2-7; D is perhaps TRBD2 (6 bases). V was clipped by 5 bases and J by 5 bases, with 13 bases between them. The CDR3 has 13 residues. This CDR3 is CASSPGLRHEQYF. The CDR3 DNA reads TGTGCCAGCAGTCCGGGACTCCGTCACGAGCAGTACTTC.

CDR3 protein: CASSPEVRSNSPLHF. CDR3 bases: TGTGCCAGCAGCCCTGAGGTACGGTCAAATTCACCCCTCCACTTT. The chain combines TRBV7-2 with TRBJ1-6, with D uncertain. The germline V and J ends were trimmed by 5 bases and 7 bases, with 15 bases remaining between them. Germline V gene lookup returns CDR1 SGHTA and CDR2 FQGNSA. The CDR3 has 15 residues.

The rearrangement uses TRBV2 and TRBJ1-4; D not certain. Germline V CDR1 and CDR2: SNHLY, FYNNEI. The germline V and J ends were trimmed by 7 bases and 8 bases, with 17 bases remaining between them. This CDR3 is 14 amino acids long. In DNA, the CDR3 is TGTGCCAGCAAATCCGGGAGGGCCGGCGAAAAACTGTTTTTT. Amino acids: CASKSGRAGEKLFF.

V and J are TRBV9 and TRBJ1-5, with D unresolved. Germline CDR1 SGDLS, CDR2 YYNGEE. Trimming left V 0 bases short and J 6 bases short, with 7 bases between. The CDR3 runs 13 residues. The CDR3 loop is CASSVASGQPQHF. DNA for the CDR3: TGTGCCAGCAGCGTAGCTAGTGGTCAGCCCCAGCATTTT.